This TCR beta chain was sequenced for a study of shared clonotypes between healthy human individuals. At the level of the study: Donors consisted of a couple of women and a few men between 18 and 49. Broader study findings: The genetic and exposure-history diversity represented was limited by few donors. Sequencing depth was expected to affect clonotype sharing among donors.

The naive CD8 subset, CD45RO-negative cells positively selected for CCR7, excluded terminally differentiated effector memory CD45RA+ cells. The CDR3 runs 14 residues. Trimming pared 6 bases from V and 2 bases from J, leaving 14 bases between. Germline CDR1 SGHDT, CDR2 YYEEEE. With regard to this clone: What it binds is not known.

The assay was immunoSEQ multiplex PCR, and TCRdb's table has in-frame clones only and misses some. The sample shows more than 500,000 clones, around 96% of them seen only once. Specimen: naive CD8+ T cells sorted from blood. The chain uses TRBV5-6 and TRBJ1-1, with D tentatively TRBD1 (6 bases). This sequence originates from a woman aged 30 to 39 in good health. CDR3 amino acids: CASTPQGRNTEAFF. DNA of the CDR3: TGTGCCAGCACCCCACAGGGTCGAAACACTGAAGCTTTCTTT.